This T cell receptor beta chain comes out of a study of molecular identifiers for immune sequencing clone quantification. TCRdb itself ran the PCR reads through MiXCR, one entry per CDR3 protein. The repertoire holds about 630,000 distinct CDR3 sequences, with roughly 27% as singletons. This clonotype is a singleton in its sample. Just one base apart from a much larger clone, this may be a read error. The germline gives CDR1 SQVTM, CDR2 ANQGSEA. CDR3 length: 11 residues. This chain uses TRBV29-1 with TRBJ2-1; D is unclear. This sequence was found in a human donor in good health. Some libraries in this study had Jurkat cell RNA spiked in. The specimen was naive CD8+ T cells from blood, with Jurkat cell RNA spiked in. Subset denoted: FACS-sorted CD8+CD4-CCR7+CD45RA+ naive T cells. Written as DNA, the CDR3 is TGCGGCGTTCCTTCCCCCGATGAGCAGTTCTTC. It encodes CGVPSPDEQFF.